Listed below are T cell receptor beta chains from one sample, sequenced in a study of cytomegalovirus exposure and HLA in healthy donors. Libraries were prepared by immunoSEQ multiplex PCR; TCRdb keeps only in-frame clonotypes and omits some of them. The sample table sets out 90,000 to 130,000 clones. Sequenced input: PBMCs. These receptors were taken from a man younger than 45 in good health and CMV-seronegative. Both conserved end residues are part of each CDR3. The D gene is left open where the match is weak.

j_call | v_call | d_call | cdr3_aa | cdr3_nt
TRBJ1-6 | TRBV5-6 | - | CASSLGAGINSPLHF | TGTGCCAGCAGCTTGGGGGCAGGAATTAATTCACCCCTCCACTTT
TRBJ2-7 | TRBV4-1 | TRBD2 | CASSPGLAGNEQYF | TGCGCCAGCTCCCCGGGGCTAGCGGGGAACGAGCAGTACTTC
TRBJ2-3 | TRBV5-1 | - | CASRSGTDTQYF | TGCGCCAGCAGATCAGGCACAGATACGCAGTATTTT
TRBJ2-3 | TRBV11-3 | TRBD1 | CASSSLRAGQGSPDTQYF | TGTGCCAGCAGTTCTTTACGGGCGGGACAGGGAAGCCCAGATACGCAGTATTTT
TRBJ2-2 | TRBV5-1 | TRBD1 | CASTKNRGASSGELFF | TGCGCCAGCACCAAAAACAGGGGGGCCTCTTCCGGGGAGCTGTTTTTT
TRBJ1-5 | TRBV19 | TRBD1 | CASSIGRDRGNQPQHF | TGTGCCAGTAGTATAGGTCGGGACAGGGGCAATCAGCCCCAGCATTTT
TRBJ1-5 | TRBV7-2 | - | CASSPPGFGQPQHF | TGTGCCAGCAGCCCCCCAGGGTTCGGTCAGCCCCAGCATTTT
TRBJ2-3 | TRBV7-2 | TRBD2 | CASSSPRRGTSGADTQYF | TGTGCCAGCAGCAGCCCTCGACGGGGGACTAGCGGGGCGGATACGCAGTATTTT
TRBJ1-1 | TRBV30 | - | CAWKAGGTEAFF | TGTGCCTGGAAAGCGGGGGGGACTGAAGCTTTCTTT
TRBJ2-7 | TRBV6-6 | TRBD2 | CASSYPPGGGEQYF | TGTGCCAGCAGTTACCCTCCGGGGGGGGGAGAGCAGTACTTC
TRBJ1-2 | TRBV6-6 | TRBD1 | CASSYSKTGTNYGYTF | TGTGCCAGCAGTTACTCGAAGACAGGGACTAACTATGGCTACACCTTC
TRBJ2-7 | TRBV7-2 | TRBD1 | CASSPQQGASYEQYF | TGTGCCAGCAGCCCCCAGCAGGGGGCGTCGTACGAGCAGTACTTC
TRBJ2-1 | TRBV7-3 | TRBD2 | CASSLGLAGGLSYNEQFF | TGTGCCAGCAGCCTCGGACTAGCGGGGGGCCTCTCCTACAATGAGCAGTTCTTC
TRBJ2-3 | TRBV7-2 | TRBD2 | CASSLGGGATDTQYF | TGTGCCAGCAGCTTAGGCGGGGGGGCCACAGATACGCAGTATTTT
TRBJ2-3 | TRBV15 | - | CATSRRRTVADTQYF | TGTGCCACCAGCAGAAGAAGGACAGTCGCAGATACGCAGTATTTT
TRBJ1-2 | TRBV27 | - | CENGGSYGYTF | TGTGAAAATGGGGGGAGCTATGGCTACACCTTC
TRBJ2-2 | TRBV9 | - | CASNFQPNTGELFF | TGTGCCAGCAACTTTCAACCGAACACCGGGGAGCTGTTTTTT
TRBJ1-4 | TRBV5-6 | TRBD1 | CASSPGQGRANEKLFF | TGTGCCAGCAGTCCGGGACAGGGGAGAGCTAATGAAAAACTGTTTTTT
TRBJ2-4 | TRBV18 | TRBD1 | CASSLQGANDIQYF | TGTGCCAGCTCACTACAGGGGGCGAACGACATTCAGTACTTC
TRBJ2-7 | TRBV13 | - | CASSFRGISYEQYF | TGTGCCAGCAGCTTTAGGGGGATCTCCTACGAGCAGTACTTC
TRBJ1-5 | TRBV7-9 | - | CASSPRGSGDQPQHF | TGTGCCAGCAGCCCTCGGGGATCGGGGGATCAGCCCCAGCATTTT
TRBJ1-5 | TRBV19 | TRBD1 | CASSIQGGTQPQHF | TGTGCCAGTAGTATACAGGGGGGCACGCAGCCCCAGCATTTT
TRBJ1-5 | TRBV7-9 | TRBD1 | CASSSGTGSDQPQHF | TGTGCCAGCAGCTCCGGGACAGGGTCAGATCAGCCCCAGCATTTT
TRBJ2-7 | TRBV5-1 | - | CASSLSQGNYEQYF | TGCGCCAGCAGCTTGAGTCAGGGGAACTACGAGCAGTACTTC
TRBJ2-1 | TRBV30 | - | CAWSLGGSSYNEQFF | TGTGCCTGGAGTCTTGGTGGCAGCTCCTACAATGAGCAGTTCTTC
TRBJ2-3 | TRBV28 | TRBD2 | CASTPGVGLAVSDTQYF | TGTGCCAGCACCCCAGGTGTTGGACTAGCAGTAAGTGATACGCAGTATTTT
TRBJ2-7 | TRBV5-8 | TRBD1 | CASSVDRVSEQYF | TGTGCCAGCAGCGTAGACAGGGTGAGCGAGCAGTACTTC